The rows below give T cell receptor beta chains drawn from one sample of a study of blood T cells in healthy people across ages. TCRdb itself ran the 5' RACE reads through MiXCR, one entry per CDR3 protein. The sample yields 1.5 million to 2 million distinct CDR3 sequences, over 25% seen once. The sample comprised blood. The receptors shown here come from a young woman in good health. Each CDR3 is given with its conserved first and last residue. D genes are given only for firm matches. Clone size appears in some rows only: once, few, many, or a class for an expanded clone.

D	J	V	size	DNA	CDR3
NA	TRBJ2-7	TRBV12-5	NA	TGTGCTAGTGCCCGAGGCTCGGACGAGCAGTACTTC	CASARGSDEQYF
NA	TRBJ2-4	TRBV12-3/TRBV12-4	many	TGTGCCAGCAGGGAAGGGGGAAATACGGACATTCAGTACTTC	CASREGGNTDIQYF
NA	TRBJ2-2	TRBV10-3	NA	TGTGCCATCAGCGGCAAAGGGGCGGAGCTGTTTTTT	CAISGKGAELFF
NA	TRBJ2-7	TRBV18	many	TGTGCCAGCTCAATTACCTTAGGAGTGGGCGAGCAGTACTTC	CASSITLGVGEQYF
NA	TRBJ2-3	TRBV4-1	NA	TGCGCCAGCAGCCCATCCCGGGTATCGGATACGCAGTATTTT	CASSPSRVSDTQYF
TRBD1	TRBJ1-4	TRBV3-1	few	TGTGCCAGCAGCCAAGGCACAGGGGCCCGTAAGGAACTGTTTTTT	CASSQGTGARKELFF
NA	TRBJ2-7	TRBV7-2	many	TGTGCCAGCAGCTTAGGAGGGATCTCCGAGCAGTACTTC	CASSLGGISEQYF
NA	TRBJ2-7	TRBV6-1	NA	TGTGCCAGCAGTGTGTTTCAGCACGAGCAGTACTTC	CASSVFQHEQYF
NA	TRBJ2-1	TRBV6-2/TRBV6-3	NA	TGTGCCAGCAGTCTTACACGGAGAGATGAGCAGTTCTTC	CASSLTRRDEQFF
TRBD2	TRBJ2-1	TRBV20-1	few	TGCAGTGCTTCCAAAGCGGGGGGGCCTTCATCCTACAATGAGCAGTTCTTC	CSASKAGGPSSYNEQFF
NA	TRBJ2-5	TRBV5-5	NA	TGTGCCAGCAGCTCCCTGAGTGGGAATGGAGTGACCCAGTACTTC	CASSSLSGNGVTQYF
TRBD2	TRBJ2-1	TRBV10-3	NA	TGTGCCATCAGTGAGGTTGGCGGGGGGGCAAGAGAGCAGTTCTTC	CAISEVGGGAREQFF
NA	TRBJ2-7	TRBV5-1	few	TGCGCCAGCAGCTTGGCCTACTCCGCCGAGCAGTACTTC	CASSLAYSAEQYF
NA	TRBJ1-4	TRBV2	NA	TGTGCCAGCACCCTAGTGGGGCGAGTGAATGAAAAACTGTTTTTT	CASTLVGRVNEKLFF
NA	TRBJ2-2	TRBV6-1	NA	TGTGCCAGCAGACCGGCTACCCTCAGCGGGGAGCTGTTTTTT	CASRPATLSGELFF
NA	TRBJ2-1	TRBV5-1	NA	TGCGCCAGCAGCTTATCGGGGGAGTCGGACAATGAGCAGTTCTTC	CASSLSGESDNEQFF
TRBD1	TRBJ1-6	TRBV3-1	NA	TGTGCCAGCAGCCTGGGACAGGGAAATCCCGTTTATAATTCACCCCTCCACTTT	CASSLGQGNPVYNSPLHF
NA	TRBJ2-1	TRBV9	NA	TGTGCCAGCAGCGTAGGTGTTATTAGCACCAATGAGCAGTTATTC	CASSVGVISTNEQLF
TRBD2	TRBJ2-1	TRBV6-6	few	TGTGCCAGCAGTCCACCGGGGGGAGCGGGGCGTCGGAATGAGCAGTTCTTC	CASSPPGGAGRRNEQFF
NA	TRBJ1-2	TRBV7-2	many	TGTGCCAGCAGCTTAGGGGTCTGGGGCTACACCTTC	CASSLGVWGYTF
NA	TRBJ1-4	TRBV5-1	few	TGCGCCAGCAGCTTGATGGGAAATCGTGAAAAACTGTTTTTT	CASSLMGNREKLFF
TRBD1	TRBJ1-1	TRBV9	NA	TGTGCCAGCAGCGAGGGGGCCGGGTCGAACACTGAAGCTTTCTTT	CASSEGAGSNTEAFF
NA	TRBJ1-1	TRBV30	NA	TGTGCCTGGAGTCTTGGTGGCGCGCAAACTGAAGCTTTCTTT	CAWSLGGAQTEAFF
NA	TRBJ2-1	TRBV4-3	many	TGCGCCAGCAGAGCCGGGACTCAGGCCTACAATGAGCAGTTCTTC	CASRAGTQAYNEQFF
NA	TRBJ2-3	TRBV20-1	NA	TGCAGTGCCCTTCGGGCGGGGAGCACAGATACGCAGTATTTT	CSALRAGSTDTQYF
TRBD2	TRBJ2-7	TRBV6-5	NA	TGTGCCAGCAGGCTTCTAGCGGGGGGACACGAGCAGTACTTC	CASRLLAGGHEQYF
NA	TRBJ1-1	TRBV3-1	NA	TGTGCCAGCAGCCAAGGTGGGGTCCGGTCAGCTTTCTTT	CASSQGGVRSAFF
NA	TRBJ1-6	TRBV6-2/TRBV6-3	NA	TGTGCCAGCAGTCCGGGACGTCCGCTCATCTATAATTCACCCCTCCACTTT	CASSPGRPLIYNSPLHF
NA	TRBJ2-3	TRBV29-1	once	TGCAGCACGGACAGTTCAGATACGCAGTATTTT	CSTDSSDTQYF
NA	TRBJ1-6	TRBV20-1	many	TGCAGTGCTAGAGTGGGGACAAATTCACCCCTCCACTTT	CSARVGTNSPLHF
NA	TRBJ2-5	TRBV20-1	few	TGCAGTGCCAGCATGGCGGGATCTTTAGGAGAGACCCAGTACTTC	CSASMAGSLGETQYF
NA	TRBJ2-7	TRBV5-5	many	TGTGCCAGCAGCTTGGGTATTCGCTCTGGGTACGAGCAGTACTTC	CASSLGIRSGYEQYF
NA	TRBJ1-2	TRBV20-1	NA	TGCAGTGCTGAGCCCTTCCCGGGATATGGCTACACCTTC	CSAEPFPGYGYTF
NA	TRBJ2-7	TRBV7-6	many	TGTGCCAGCAGCGTAGCGGACGAAACCTACGAGCAGTACTTC	CASSVADETYEQYF
NA	TRBJ2-3	TRBV7-8	NA	TGTGCCAGCAGCCACCGGGGCACAGATGCGCAGTATTTT	CASSHRGTDAQYF